The subject of this entry is one T cell receptor beta chain. This clone was counted a few times. The antigen it recognizes is unknown. The input lacks base qualities; no much larger clone sits a single base away. The data stem from a study of blood T cell repertoires in COVID-19 (dated by TCRdb to about 2020). Broadly, across the study: Samples from collaborators originated in the United States, Italy and Spain and spanned both the acute and convalescent phases of COVID-19. The material from the prospective study consisted of cDNA or gDNA derived from T cells, B-cell-depleted T cells, or PBMCs. Subjects who had been exposed to COVID-19, were actively infected with it, or had recovered from it provided the deeply sampled blood TCRbeta repertoires that made up the dataset. The repertoires were released in a freely available public database meant as a resource for research on the immune response to SARS-CoV-2. The samples were drawn from two sources: the first 160 participants of the ongoing ImmuneRACE study, and 1,200 or so subjects contributed by 6 global collaborators. Sample metadata almost always included a de-identified subject ID, COVID-19 status, age in years and sex. Where available, HLA class I and class II types were obtained from metadata supplied by the sample provider rather than from assay-based typing. Overall results and qualifications from the work: Clinical and demographic metadata were provided uncurated, with the amount varying by source and participant.

Each collaborating institution followed its own protocols to collect whole blood in K2EDTA tubes. Collaborator samples were shipped for TCRbeta analysis as frozen whole blood, isolated PBMCs, or DNA extracted from either sample type. The V end loses 2 bases and the J end loses 0 bases, and a stretch of 13 bases separates them. CDR1 and CDR2, looked up from the germline V gene (reference sequence), are LNHNV and YYDKDF. The CDR3 has 16 amino acids, counting the end cysteine and phenylalanine. Left in the record is the CDR3 DNA by itself, 48 bases read in frame from the first base. TCRbeta CDR3 regions were amplified from genomic DNA using the immunoSEQ Assay, a bias-controlled multiplex PCR. In the paper's pipeline: The number of nucleated cells in each sample was estimated by amplification of reference gene primers within the assay. To quantify the absolute abundance of each unique TCRbeta CDR3 rearrangement, sequence reads were collapsed and filtered. For each sample, productive Simpson clonality was calculated by taking the square root of Simpson's diversity index across productive rearrangements. Held by TCRdb, this immuneACCESS table contains in-frame sequences only and omits some clones. Under half of the omission traces to an unresolved V gene where checked; the cause of the rest is unknown. Clonal size and the V and J genes are those of that table, whereas D and trimming came from the DNA. The sample contains roughly 200,000 clones, 83% of them found a single time. More than 1.5% of the sample is taken by the ten largest.

The TCR sequence derives from a human donor in a cohort sampled during active COVID-19. Sequenced: peripheral blood. The chain is encoded by TRBV15 joined to TRBJ1-1, with TRBD1 tentatively as D gene (6 bases match). The DNA sequence is given as TGTGCCACCAGCAGACCTTCACAGGGAGTGAACACTGAAGCTTTCTTT. It specifies CATSRPSQGVNTEAFF. The variable domain in full, with residues beyond the CDR3 obtained from the reference TRBV15 and TRBJ1-1 genes, is DAMVIQNPRYQVTQFGKPVTLSCSQTLNHNVMYWYQQKSSQAPKLLFHYYDKDFNNEADTPDNFQSRRPNTSFCFLDIRSPGLGDTAMYLCATSRPSQGVNTEAFFGQGTRLTVV.